These 25 T cell receptor beta chains share one sample of origin, sequenced in a study of cytotoxic CD8 clonotypes in ibrutinib-treated CLL. TCRdb's table, derived via immunoSEQ multiplex PCR, lists solely in-frame clones and lacks some. Of about 200,000 clones in the sample, 70% were seen once. Sequences were derived from PBMCs, sampled after 12 months of ibrutinib treatment. The receptors stem from a human donor with chronic lymphocytic leukemia.

The chain carries TRBV20-1 and TRBJ1-5, with unresolved D. This CDR3 comprises 11 residues. With 1 base removed from V and 10 bases from J, the gap between germline ends came to 8 bases. Looked up from germline, CDR1 is DFQATT and CDR2 is SNEGSKA (reference sequence). As DNA, the CDR3 is TGCAGTGCTAGAGGGGAGGGTCCCCAGCATTTT. This translates into CSARGEGPQHF.

V usage is TRBV5-1 and J usage is TRBJ2-2, with D possibly TRBD1 on 6 matching bases. V shed 2 bases and J shed 4 bases, with 12 bases lying between them. This CDR3 is 15 amino acids long. The germline CDR1 and CDR2 sequences are SGHRS and YFSETQ. In nucleotides, the CDR3 is TGCGCCAGCAGCTTCGCAGTAGGGGGCACCGGGGAGCTGTTTTTT. This sequence encodes CASSFAVGGTGELFF.

The chain carries TRBV21-1 and TRBJ1-6. TRBV21-1 is flagged as a pseudogene. This CDR3 region has 16 residues. The CDR3 DNA reads as TGTGCCAGCAGCAAAGATCGAGAGGGGTCGGGCTCACCCCTCCACTTT. Amino acids: CASSKDREGSGSPLHF.

The J gene is TRBJ2-3, the V gene TRBV7-2; D perhaps matches TRBD1 (5 bases). The V gene's germline CDR1 is SGHTA and CDR2 FQGNSA. The CDR3 consists of 13 residues. V was shortened by 3 bases and J by 6 bases, with 10 bases between the two germline ends. The DNA of the CDR3 is TGTGCCAGCAGCTTGGACCCAGGGGATACGCAGTATTTT. It translates to CASSLDPGDTQYF.

This clone has more than one count but fewer than ten. A far more abundant clone sits one base away, making this likely a read error. The J gene is TRBJ2-5, the V gene TRBV9, with 7 bases fitting TRBD1. Germline V CDR1 and CDR2: SGDLS, YYNGEE. Trimming cost V 3 bases and J 5 bases; bases outside gene matches: 4. The CDR3 is 13 amino acids. The CDR3 DNA is TGTGCCAGCAGCGAAGACAGGGTGGAGACCCAGTACTTC. Translation gives CASSEDRVETQYF.

This chain joins TRBV15 and TRBJ2-7, with D perhaps matching TRBD1 or TRBD2 (5 bases each). Germline CDR1 and CDR2: LNHNV and YYDKDF (reference sequence). The CDR3 totals 17 residues. V was clipped by 1 base and J by 4 bases, with 20 bases between them. The CDR3 sequence is CATSRVGRAGRRYEQYF. The CDR3 DNA reads TGTGCCACCAGCAGAGTGGGCAGGGCAGGGAGAAGATACGAGCAGTACTTC.

The chain has TRBV18 and TRBJ2-4; tentatively, D is TRBD2 (5 bases). The V end lost 2 bases, the J end lost 5 bases, and 10 bases lay between the germline ends. This CDR3 has 14 amino acids. The germline V gene has CDR1 KGHSH and CDR2 LQKENI. This CDR3 reads CASSPTSSENIQYF. The CDR3 DNA reads TGTGCCAGCTCACCAACGAGTAGCGAAAACATTCAGTACTTC.

The rearrangement uses TRBV4-1 and TRBJ2-7, with D tentatively TRBD1 (7 bases). Trimming left V 1 base short and J 6 bases short, with 16 bases between. Germline CDR1 and CDR2: MGHRA and YSYEKL. The CDR3 spans 15 residues. Here the CDR3 reads CASSQADRDSGEQYF. CDR3 DNA sequence: TGCGCCAGCAGCCAAGCCGACAGGGACTCGGGCGAGCAGTACTTC.

The CDR3 coding sequence is TGTGCCAGCAGGGGTCAGGGATCTGGGGCCAACGTCCTGACTTTC. Residues: CASRGQGSGANVLTF. The chain has TRBV9 and TRBJ2-6; D is perhaps TRBD1 (5 bases). Trimming took off 5 bases at V and 1 base at J, with 10 bases between the two ends. The CDR3 runs 15 residues. CDR1 SGDLS and CDR2 YYNGEE come from the germline V gene.

The CDR3: CASSLIGRTDTQYF. In nucleotides, the CDR3 is TGTGCCAGCAGCTTGATCGGTAGGACAGATACGCAGTATTTT. V is TRBV7-3 and J is TRBJ2-3; D is unclear. V lost 3 bases, J lost 3 bases, and 10 bases lay in between. CDR3 size: 14 residues. Germline-derived CDR1 and CDR2 are SGHTA and FQGTGA.

This clone was seen a handful of times. The V and J genes are TRBV7-2 and TRBJ1-1; TRBD1 might be the D (6 bases). V lost 6 bases and J 8 bases, leaving 16 bases between the germline ends. The length of the CDR3 is 13 residues. Germline loops: CDR1 SGHTA, CDR2 FQGNSA. The CDR3 region has the DNA TGTGCCAGCAGACTTAGGGGGACCGCAGAAGCTTTCTTT. Translation gives CASRLRGTAEAFF.

The chain carries TRBV11-3 and TRBJ2-2; unclear D gene. The CDR3 loop spans 13 amino acids. Germline values: CDR1 SGHNT, CDR2 YENEEA. Trimming removed 5 bases from V and 7 bases from J, with 11 bases in between. The CDR3 sequence is CASSPVGNGELFF. The DNA for the CDR3 is TGTGCCAGCAGCCCCGTGGGTAACGGGGAGCTGTTTTTT. Looking up the rest from reference TRBV11-3 and TRBJ2-2 gives the full variable domain: EAGVVQSPRYKIIEKKQPVAFWCNPISGHNTLYWYLQNLGQGPELLIRYENEEAVDDSQLPKDRFSAERLKGVDSTLKIQPAELGDSAVYLCASSPVGNGELFFGEGSRLTVL.

The rearrangement joins TRBV5-1 to TRBJ2-1; 12 bases match TRBD2. The V gene end was trimmed by 5 bases and the J gene end by 6 bases; junction bases not matched to a gene: 6. Germline lookup yields CDR1 SGHRS and CDR2 YFSETQ. This CDR3 is 15 amino acids long. CDR3 loop: CASSWTSGTANEQFF. The CDR3 coding sequence is TGCGCCAGCAGTTGGACTAGCGGGACAGCCAATGAGCAGTTCTTC.

This clone was counted a few times. This chain links TRBV7-9 with TRBJ2-5; perhaps D is TRBD1 or TRBD2 (5 bases each). Trimming removed 3 bases from V and 2 bases from J, with 10 bases in between. This CDR3 is 14 amino acids long. Germline CDR1 and CDR2: SEHNR and FQNEAQ (reference sequence). The CDR3 bases are TGTGCCAGCAGCTTTCCCGGGGCTCAAGAGACCCAGTACTTC. Encoded protein: CASSFPGAQETQYF.

This rearrangement joins TRBV9 to TRBJ2-5; 10 bases fit TRBD2. The CDR3 is 14 amino acids. The V and J ends lost 4 bases and 7 bases, in that order; junction bases with no gene match: 7. CDR1 SGDLS and CDR2 YYNGEE come from the germline V gene. The CDR3 DNA is TGTGCCAGCAGCAGAGCGGGAGGGCTCGGGACCCAGTACTTC. Translated, it gives CASSRAGGLGTQYF.

The V and J genes are TRBV30 and TRBJ1-3; D uncertain. V lost 2 bases to trimming and J lost 0 bases, with 11 bases between them. The CDR3 has 15 residues. Germline CDR1 and CDR2: GTSNPN and SVGIG (reference sequence). The CDR3 coding sequence is TGTGCCTGGAGTTGGAGCAAATTCTCTGGAAACACCATATATTTT. Encoded protein: CAWSWSKFSGNTIYF.

This chain uses TRBV9 with TRBJ1-2; D remains unclear. Between the trimmed V and J ends, which lost 4 bases and 9 bases, there was a span of 16 bases. The CDR3 loop spans 13 amino acids. Germline lookup yields CDR1 SGDLS and CDR2 YYNGEE. Here the CDR3 reads CASSSYRGNSYTF. The CDR3, as DNA: TGTGCCAGCAGCTCCTATCGGGGAAACAGCTACACCTTC.

This sequence joins TRBV19 and TRBJ1-6; 10 bases agree with TRBD1. Germline lookup yields CDR1 LNHDA and CDR2 SQIVND (reference sequence). Unmatched junction bases numbered 2, after V lost 6 bases and J lost 6 bases. This CDR3 is 14 amino acids long. The CDR3 DNA sequence: TGTGCCAGTAGAGGGACAGGGGTTAATTCACCCCTCCACTTT. Its translation: CASRGTGVNSPLHF.

The gene calls are TRBV2 and TRBJ1-2, with D hard to call. With 6 bases removed from V and 4 bases from J, the gap between germline ends came to 15 bases. Germline V CDR1 and CDR2: SNHLY, FYNNEI. CDR3 size: 14 residues. CDR3 protein: CASRYLDGSYGYTF. The CDR3, as DNA: TGTGCCAGCAGATATCTGGACGGTTCCTATGGCTACACCTTC.

V is TRBV19 and J is TRBJ2-7, with D perhaps matching TRBD1 or TRBD2 (5 bases each). The CDR3 has 14 residues. Per germline, CDR1 LNHDA and CDR2 SQIVND (reference sequence). V lost 3 bases and J 6 bases, leaving 15 bases between the germline ends. CDR3 region: CASSMEWGAGEQYF. DNA for the CDR3: TGTGCCAGTAGTATGGAGTGGGGCGCGGGCGAGCAGTACTTC.

The CDR3 is CASSLGASGDRETQYF. The DNA for the CDR3 is TGCGCCAGCAGCTTGGGGGCTAGCGGGGACAGAGAGACCCAGTACTTC. The chain carries TRBV5-1 and TRBJ2-5, with 9 bases matching TRBD2. The CDR3 contains 16 residues. Germline trimming cut 0 bases from V and 4 bases from J; bases unmatched to any gene: 7. Germline V CDR1 and CDR2: SGHRS, YFSETQ.

This clone was counted only a few times. This rearrangement joins TRBV30 to TRBJ1-5; D is uncertain. From germline, CDR1 is GTSNPN and CDR2 SVGIG (reference sequence). Trimming took 1 base from V and 2 from J, leaving 9 bases between them. This CDR3 is 14 amino acids long. The CDR3 loop is CAWSGNRGNQPQHF. The CDR3 DNA is TGTGCCTGGAGTGGAAATCGGGGCAATCAGCCCCAGCATTTT.

The chain employs TRBV29-1 and TRBJ2-2; no clear D gene. Germline V gene lookup returns CDR1 SQVTM and CDR2 ANQGSEA. V was cut by 4 bases and J by 1 base, with 10 bases left in between. The CDR3 is 14 amino acids. CDR3 region: CSVGVTLNTGELFF. In DNA form, the CDR3 reads TGCAGCGTTGGGGTCACCCTGAACACCGGGGAGCTGTTTTTT.

The V call is TRBV18, the J call TRBJ2-7; 8 bases map to TRBD1. CDR3 length: 14 residues. The germline V gene encodes CDR1 KGHSH and CDR2 LQKENI. The V gene end was trimmed by 4 bases and the J gene end by 6 bases; junction bases not matched to a gene: 8. Here the CDR3 reads CASSLSGGSLEQYF. The CDR3 DNA reads TGTGCCAGCTCACTCTCAGGGGGCTCGCTCGAGCAGTACTTC.

Only a few counts were recorded for this clone. This sequence joins TRBV9 and TRBJ2-3; 8 bases map to TRBD2. V dropped 1 base and J dropped 9; count of bases not matched to a gene: 7. Germline V gene sequence: CDR1 SGDLS, CDR2 YYNGEE. The CDR3 runs 14 residues. CDR3 residues: CASSVTGGATTQYF. The CDR3 nucleotides are TGTGCCAGCAGCGTAACCGGGGGGGCGACAACGCAGTATTTT.